These 10 T cell receptor beta chains were sequenced from one sample in a study of T cell repertoires in cytomegalovirus infection. A single record per CDR3 protein comes from TCRdb applying MiXCR to the reads. The sample gives roughly 570,000 distinct CDR3 sequences, about 40% of which show up once; about 48% is in the top ten. These receptors' targets are unknown. Sequenced material: cultured PBMCs, taken from culture after CMV antigen stimulation. Receptors originate from a human donor in good health (CMV status not recorded). Some clones in this sample may be carry-over from other donors' samples.

V and J are TRBV7-2 and TRBJ2-1; a weak D match, TRBD1 (6 bases). V was pared by 5 bases and J by 12 bases, with 14 bases between. Germline V gene lookup returns CDR1 SGHTA and CDR2 FQGNSA. This CDR3 region has 12 residues. The CDR3 is CASSPSEGVQFF. The CDR3 coding sequence is TGTGCCAGCAGCCCAAGTGAGGGGGTGCAGTTCTTC.

Here the CDR3 DNA reads TGTGCCATCACCAAATCCCCGGGTTCCGAGGGGGAGCAGTACTTC. It translates to CAITKSPGSEGEQYF. The chain joins TRBV10-3 to TRBJ2-7; D is tentatively TRBD1 or TRBD2 (5 bases each). Germline V gives CDR1 ENHRY, CDR2 SYGVKD. Deletions cut 7 bases from V and 7 bases from J, with 23 bases between. The length of the CDR3 is 15 residues.

The CDR3 DNA reads as TGTGCCAGCCGAGGGCTAGATGAGACCCAGTACTTC. This gives the protein CASRGLDETQYF. The chain uses TRBV7-9 and TRBJ2-5; the D gene is possibly TRBD2 (5 bases). The germline gives CDR1 SEHNR, CDR2 FQNEAQ (reference sequence). The CDR3 sequence is 12 residues long. Trimming pared 8 bases from V and 5 bases from J, leaving 12 bases between.

The chain links TRBV7-2 to TRBJ2-7; the D call may be TRBD1 or TRBD2 (5 bases each). V was trimmed by 7 bases and J by 3 bases, leaving 16 bases between them. Per the germline V gene, CDR1 is SGHTA and CDR2 is FQGNSA. The CDR3 sequence is 14 residues long. The CDR3 loop reads CASTSRGLHYEQYF. The CDR3 DNA reads as TGTGCCAGCACCTCGAGGGGTCTGCACTACGAGCAGTACTTC.

The chain has TRBV7-9 and TRBJ2-5; 7 bases map to TRBD1. The CDR3 runs to 14 residues. V lost 4 bases, J lost 5 bases, and 7 bases stayed unmatched. CDR1 SEHNR and CDR2 FQNEAQ come from the germline V gene (reference sequence). This chain's CDR3 is CASSSTGDGETQYF. CDR3 nucleotides: TGTGCCAGCAGCTCTACAGGGGACGGGGAGACCCAGTACTTC.

The chain employs TRBV5-6 and TRBJ1-5; maybe TRBD1 (6 bases). The CDR3 covers 17 residues. Germline lookup yields CDR1 SGHDT and CDR2 YYEEEE. V lost 3 bases, J lost 0 bases, and 16 bases lay in between. CDR3 in DNA: TGTGCCAGCAGCTCCCGAGGGGGAGCCGATAGCAATCAGCCCCAGCATTTT. This codes for CASSSRGGADSNQPQHF.

This clonotype came up many times. V is TRBV7-2 and J is TRBJ1-3; D remains ambiguous. The V gene's germline CDR1 is SGHTA and CDR2 FQGNSA. V was trimmed by 6 bases and J by 5 bases, leaving 11 bases between them. The CDR3 loop spans 13 amino acids. The DNA for the CDR3 is TGTGCCAGCAGTGGGGAGTCAAGAAACACCATATATTTT. Protein product: CASSGESRNTIYF. The full variable domain, with the rest looked up from reference TRBV7-2 and TRBJ1-3, is GAGVSQSPSNKVTEKGKDVELRCDPISGHTALYWYRQSLGQGLEFLIYFQGNSAPDKSGLPSDRFSAERTGGSVSTLTIQRTQQEDSAVYLCASSGESRNTIYFGEGSWLTVV.

This chain links TRBV28 with TRBJ2-7; 7 positions match TRBD2. The germline V gene encodes CDR1 MDHEN and CDR2 SYDVKM. J lost 4 bases, V lost 7 bases, and 7 bases had no gene match. CDR3 length equals 13 residues. The CDR3 nucleotides read TGTGCCAGCACCCTGGGAGGGGCGTACGAGCAGTACTTC. Its protein is CASTLGGAYEQYF. The variable domain in full, with the rest retrieved from reference TRBV28 and TRBJ2-7, is DVKVTQSSRYLVKRTGEKVFLECVQDMDHENMFWYRQDPGLGLRLIYFSYDVKMKEKGDIPEGYSVSREKKERFSLILESASTNQTSMYLCASTLGGAYEQYFGPGTRLTVT.

The rearrangement joins TRBV7-8 to TRBJ2-7; 11 bases match TRBD2. This CDR3 contains 16 residues. CDR1 SGHVS and CDR2 FQNEAQ come from the germline V gene. V lost 3 bases to trimming and J lost 3 bases; unmatched junction nucleotides: 7. The CDR3 here is CASSFLAGGPGYEQYF. The CDR3 DNA is TGTGCCAGCAGCTTTTTAGCGGGAGGGCCTGGCTACGAGCAGTACTTC.

V usage is TRBV20-1 and J usage is TRBJ1-5; D might be TRBD1 (5 bases). The CDR3 has 12 amino acids. Trimming left V 6 bases short and J 5 bases short, with 11 bases between. Looked up from germline, CDR1 is DFQATT and CDR2 is SNEGSKA (reference sequence). Here the CDR3 DNA reads TGCAGTGCCAAGGCGGGGGATCAGCCCCAGCATTTT. It is translated as CSAKAGDQPQHF.